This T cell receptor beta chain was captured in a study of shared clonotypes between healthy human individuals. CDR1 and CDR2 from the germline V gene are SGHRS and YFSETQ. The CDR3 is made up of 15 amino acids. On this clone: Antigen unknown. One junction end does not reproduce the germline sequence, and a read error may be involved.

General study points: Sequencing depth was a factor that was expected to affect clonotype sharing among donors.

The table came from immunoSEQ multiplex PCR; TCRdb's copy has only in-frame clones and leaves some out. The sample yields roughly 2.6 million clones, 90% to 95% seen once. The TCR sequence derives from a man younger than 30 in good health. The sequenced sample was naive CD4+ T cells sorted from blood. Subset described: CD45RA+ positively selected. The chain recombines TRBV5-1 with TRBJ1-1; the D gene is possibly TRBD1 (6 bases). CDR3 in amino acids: CAGSPPGTPNTEAFF. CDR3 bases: TGCGCCGGCAGCCCCCCCGGGACACCGAACACTGAAGCTTTCTTT.